The clone carrying this TCR beta chain was picked up a small number of times. Its antigen is as yet unknown. The germline CDR1 and CDR2 sequences are SNHLY and FYNNEI. The V gene end was trimmed by 2 bases and the J gene end by 0 bases; junction bases not matched to a gene: 4. There are 16 residues in the CDR3. The sample is drawn from a study of regulatory T cells in long-lasting Graves disease. Noted time point: newly diagnosed GD, antithyroid drugs for less than 3 months. From RNA extracted from PBMCs, the TCR library was made. TCR beta libraries were built with iRepertoire HTBI primers and Arm-PCR of CDR3 regions. A single record per CDR3 protein comes from TCRdb applying MiXCR to the multiplex PCR reads. The sample yields 350,000 to 450,000 distinct CDR3 sequences, 15% seen once. Study-level results: Researchers examined only peripheral blood and not thyroid tissue. TCR diversity was lower in persistent Graves' patients (versus newly diagnosed ones). Among the persistent patients, approximately 2,900 public clonotypes were shared, more than the roughly 970 shared among new patients. Persistent cases favored TRBV28, TRBJ1-2 and TRBJ2-5.

These data were likewise used in another study, on T cells in Graves' hyperthyroidism and ophthalmopathy.

This TCR derives from a woman in her 30s with Graves disease. This chain uses TRBV2 with TRBJ1-3, with 7 bases identical to TRBD1. The material was peripheral blood mononuclear cells (PBMCs), obtained at new diagnosis, from a patient treated with antithyroid drugs. CDR3 amino acids: CASSETGVPSGNTIYF. As DNA, the CDR3 is TGTGCCAGCAGTGAAACAGGGGTCCCCTCTGGAAACACCATATATTTT.